This T cell receptor (beta chain) comes out of a study of beta chain features in type 1 diabetes. Overall study findings and caveats: Researchers report that Type 1 diabetes patients had moderately but significantly shorter TCRB CDR3s across all four CD4+ subsets.

Sequencing targeted expressed TCRB transcripts, as all isolated RNA had been reverse transcribed. TCRdb's copy holds only in-frame clones and misses some; the assay was immunoSEQ multiplex PCR. The data hold roughly 730,000 clones, with 13% observed a single time. This clone was recorded a few times. As yet, its antigen is unknown. V gave up 5 bases and J gave up 1 base, with 10 bases separating them. Germline V gene lookup returns CDR1 SEHNR and CDR2 FQNEAQ (reference sequence). The CDR3 covers 14 residues. V usage is TRBV7-9 and J usage is TRBJ2-3; D ambiguous. Sequenced material: naive CD4+ T cells from blood. The TCR sequence derives from a man younger than 35 with type 1 diabetes. The CDR3 spells CASSPTAGTDTQYF. The CDR3, as DNA: TGTGCCAGCAGCCCTACTGCCGGCACAGATACGCAGTATTTT.